The next 17 T cell receptor beta chains were all read from a single sample in a study of monozygotic twins with inflammatory bowel disease. TCRdb reprocessed the 5' RACE reads; each CDR3 protein has one entry and no DNA is given. The specimen's table records approximately 400,000 distinct CDR3 sequences. Sample: blood. The source of these receptors is a human donor with ulcerative colitis or Crohn's disease, or a healthy co-twin of an affected twin (not recorded which).

The V and J genes are TRBV25-1 and TRBJ1-1. Germline CDR1 and CDR2: MGHDK and SYGVNS. This CDR3 spans 11 amino acids. The CDR3 loop reads CASIGVTEAFF.

The chain recombines TRBV7-9 with TRBJ2-2; TCRdb's D gene call, TRBD1, goes unchecked for lack of DNA. Germline values: CDR1 SEHNR, CDR2 FQNEAQ (reference sequence). The CDR3 totals 14 residues. The CDR3 here is CASSLEAGAGELFF.

The chain joins TRBV27 to TRBJ1-2; checking the TCRdb D call of TRBD1 is not possible without DNA. The CDR3 runs to 16 residues. CDR1 is MNHEY and CDR2 is SMNVEV in the germline V gene (reference sequence). The CDR3 is CASSLSPTGQRGGYTF.

The gene calls are TRBV4-2 and TRBJ2-7; as DNA is missing, the TRBD2 call by TCRdb cannot be tested. This CDR3 has 17 amino acids. Germline CDR1 LGHNA, CDR2 YNFKEQ. CDR3 sequence: CASSQVASGGTTTKQYF.

The chain is built from TRBV27 and TRBJ2-2; the D gene TCRdb calls, TRBD2, cannot be checked with no DNA. CDR1 is MNHEY, CDR2 SMNVEV, per germline (reference sequence). CDR3 length: 16 amino acids. The CDR3 spells CASRHFGGANTGELFF.

The genes are TRBV5-1 and TRBJ1-2; lacking DNA, the TRBD1 call made by TCRdb goes unchecked. This CDR3 region has 14 residues. Germline V gene data show CDR1 as SGHRS and CDR2 as YFSETQ. The CDR3 region is CASSLWGGVDGYTF.

The CDR3 loop is CSARGNTPGELFF. This sequence joins TRBV20-1 and TRBJ2-2. Germline values: CDR1 DFQATT, CDR2 SNEGSKA (reference sequence). This CDR3 has 13 amino acids.

This chain connects TRBV20-1 to TRBJ1-1; TCRdb lists TRBD1, though no DNA is available to test this call. The germline V gene has CDR1 DFQATT and CDR2 SNEGSKA (reference sequence). This CDR3 is built from 13 residues. The CDR3 protein is CSALTDIPTEAFF.

J is TRBJ1-5 and V is TRBV18; checking the TCRdb D call of TRBD1 is not possible without DNA. This CDR3 contains 15 residues. The germline CDR1 and CDR2 sequences are KGHSH and LQKENI. CDR3 residues: CASSQGTGDFQPQHF. The full variable domain, rest sourced from reference TRBV18 and TRBJ1-5, is NAGVMQNPRHLVRRRGQEARLRCSPMKGHSHVYWYRQLPEEGLKFMVYLQKENIIDESGMPKERFSAEFPKEGPSILRIQQVVRGDSAAYFCASSQGTGDFQPQHFGDGTRLSIL.

The CDR3 sequence is CASSLALLAGEQETQYF. The gene calls are TRBV7-2 and TRBJ2-5; the D call from TCRdb, TRBD2, cannot be confirmed without DNA. Germline assignment: CDR1 SGHTA and CDR2 FQGNSA. The CDR3 has 17 amino acids.

The V and J genes are TRBV12-3 or TRBV12-4 and TRBJ2-7; TCRdb designates TRBD2, a call that cannot be tested without DNA. This CDR3 has 12 amino acids. CDR3: CASTGTSYEQYF.

The genes are TRBV6-5 and TRBJ2-2. The CDR3 spans 15 residues. Germline values: CDR1 MNHEY, CDR2 SVGAGI. The CDR3 reads CASSYSSEITGELFF.

J is TRBJ1-5 and V is TRBV20-1. CDR3 length equals 15 residues. The germline gives CDR1 DFQATT, CDR2 SNEGSKA (reference sequence). The CDR3 loop is CSARVGRFSNQPQHF.

This rearrangement joins TRBV18 to TRBJ2-3; TCRdb's D call of TRBD1 is untestable without DNA. The CDR3 consists of 16 residues. Germline V CDR1 and CDR2: KGHSH, LQKENI. The CDR3 spells CASSPGQGLYTDTQYF.

This sequence joins TRBV7-2 and TRBJ2-1. The CDR3 covers 14 residues. Germline V gene lookup returns CDR1 SGHTA and CDR2 FQGNSA. CDR3 residues: CASSLDLANNEQFF.

This sequence joins TRBV5-1 and TRBJ1-1; TCRdb lists TRBD1, though no DNA is available to test this call. CDR3 length: 17 amino acids. Per germline, CDR1 SGHRS and CDR2 YFSETQ. CDR3 region: CASRHRTGGPERAEAFF.

The chain is built from TRBV20-1 and TRBJ2-5; TCRdb gives TRBD2 as the D gene, but with no DNA this cannot be confirmed. This CDR3 is built from 13 residues. Germline V gene data show CDR1 as DFQATT and CDR2 as SNEGSKA (reference sequence). The CDR3 spells CSAPGLAGETQYF.